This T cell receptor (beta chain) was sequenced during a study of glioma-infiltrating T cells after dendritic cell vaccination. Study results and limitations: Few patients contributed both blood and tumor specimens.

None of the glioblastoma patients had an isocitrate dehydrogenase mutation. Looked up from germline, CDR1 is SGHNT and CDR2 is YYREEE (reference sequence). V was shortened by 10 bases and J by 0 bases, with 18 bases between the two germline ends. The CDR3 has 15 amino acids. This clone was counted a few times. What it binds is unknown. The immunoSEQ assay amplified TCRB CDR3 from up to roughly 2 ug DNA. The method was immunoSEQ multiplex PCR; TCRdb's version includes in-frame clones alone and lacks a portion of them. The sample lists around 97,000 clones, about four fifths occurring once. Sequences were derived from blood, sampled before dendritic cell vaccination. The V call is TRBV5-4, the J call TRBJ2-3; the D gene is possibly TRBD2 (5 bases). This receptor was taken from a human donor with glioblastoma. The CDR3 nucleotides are TGTGCCGGGCAGCTCCGGGAATCTAGCACAGATACGCAGTATTTT. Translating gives CAGQLRESSTDTQYF. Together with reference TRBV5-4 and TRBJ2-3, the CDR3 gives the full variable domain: ETGVTQSPTHLIKTRGQQVTLRCSSQSGHNTVSWYQQALGQGPQFIFQYYREEENGRGNFPPRFSGLQFPNYSSELNVNALELDDSALYLCAGQLRESSTDTQYFGPGTRLTVL.